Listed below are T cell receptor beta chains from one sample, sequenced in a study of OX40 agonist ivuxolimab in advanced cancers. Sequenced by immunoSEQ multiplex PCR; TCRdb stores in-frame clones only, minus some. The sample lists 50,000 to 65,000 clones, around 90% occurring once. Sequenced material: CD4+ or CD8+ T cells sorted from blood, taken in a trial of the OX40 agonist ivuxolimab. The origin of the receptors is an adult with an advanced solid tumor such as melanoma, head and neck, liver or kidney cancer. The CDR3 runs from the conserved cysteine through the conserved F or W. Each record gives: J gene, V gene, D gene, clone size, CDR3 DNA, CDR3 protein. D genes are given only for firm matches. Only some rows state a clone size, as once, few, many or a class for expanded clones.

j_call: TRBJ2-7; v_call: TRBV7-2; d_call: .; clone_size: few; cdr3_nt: TGTGCCAGCAGCTTGACAGATTCCAGGGCCGAGCAGTACTTC; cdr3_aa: CASSLTDSRAEQYF
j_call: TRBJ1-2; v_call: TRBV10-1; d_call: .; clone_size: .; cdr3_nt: TGCGCCAGCAGTGCCGCAGCGGGGACTGAACGCATCCGCTATGGCTACACCTTC; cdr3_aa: CASSAAAGTERIRYGYTF
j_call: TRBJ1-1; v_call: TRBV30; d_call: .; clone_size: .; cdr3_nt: TGTGCCTGGAGTGGACAGATAAACACTGAAGCTTTCTTT; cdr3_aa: CAWSGQINTEAFF
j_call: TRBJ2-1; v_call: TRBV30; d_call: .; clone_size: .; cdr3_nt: TGTGCCTGGAGTACGTCCGGGAGCTCCTACAATGAGCAGTTCTTC; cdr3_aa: CAWSTSGSSYNEQFF
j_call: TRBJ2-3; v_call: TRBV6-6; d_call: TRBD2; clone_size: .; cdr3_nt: TGTGCCAGCAGTTACCCCGAGCGGGAGGGCACAGATACGCAGTATTTT; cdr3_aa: CASSYPEREGTDTQYF
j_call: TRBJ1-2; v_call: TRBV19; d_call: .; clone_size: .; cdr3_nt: TGTGCCAGTAGTATTGAGGTCGGACAAGACTATGGCTACACCTTC; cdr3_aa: CASSIEVGQDYGYTF
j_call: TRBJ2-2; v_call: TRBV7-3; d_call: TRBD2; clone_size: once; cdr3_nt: TGTGCCAGCAGCACCACTAGCGGGTACACCGGGGAGCTGTTTTTT; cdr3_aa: CASSTTSGYTGELFF
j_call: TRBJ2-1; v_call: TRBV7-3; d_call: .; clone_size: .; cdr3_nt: TGTGCCAGCAGCTTAGAGGTATCGGCCTACAATGAGCAGTTCTTC; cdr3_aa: CASSLEVSAYNEQFF
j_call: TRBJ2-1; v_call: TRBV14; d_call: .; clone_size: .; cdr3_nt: TGTGCCAGCAGCCATAGCTCCCCGGATTCCTTCAATGAGCAGTTCTTC; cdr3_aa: CASSHSSPDSFNEQFF
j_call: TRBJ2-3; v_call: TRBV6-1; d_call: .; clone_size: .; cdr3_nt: TGTGCCAGCAGTGACCAGGGGCCTTCCACAGATACGCAGTATTTT; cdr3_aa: CASSDQGPSTDTQYF
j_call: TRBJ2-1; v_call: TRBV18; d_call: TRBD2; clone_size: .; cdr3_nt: TGTGCCAGCTTGGGGCGGGAGTCCTACAATGAGCAGTTCTTC; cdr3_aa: CASLGRESYNEQFF
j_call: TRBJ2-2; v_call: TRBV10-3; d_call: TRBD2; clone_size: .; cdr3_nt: TGTGCCATCAGTGCGGGGACTACCTCAGGCGGGGAGCTGTTTTTT; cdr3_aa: CAISAGTTSGGELFF
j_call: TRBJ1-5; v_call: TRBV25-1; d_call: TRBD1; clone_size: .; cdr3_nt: TGTGCCAGCAGTGAGACAGGGTTCGATCAGCCCCAGCATTTT; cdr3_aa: CASSETGFDQPQHF
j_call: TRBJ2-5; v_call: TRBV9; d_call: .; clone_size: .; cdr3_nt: TGTGCCAGCAGCGTAGGCGCGGAGACGAAAGGGGAGACCCAGTACTTC; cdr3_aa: CASSVGAETKGETQYF
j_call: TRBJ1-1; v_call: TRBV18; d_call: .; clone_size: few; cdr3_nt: TGTGCCAGCTCACCAGGCAGGGACTGGGGAGTGAACACTGAAGCTTTCTTT; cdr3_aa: CASSPGRDWGVNTEAFF
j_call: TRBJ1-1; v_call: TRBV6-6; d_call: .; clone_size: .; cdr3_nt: TGTGCCAGCAGTTACTCGGGGGGCGGGACTGAAGCTTTCTTT; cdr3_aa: CASSYSGGGTEAFF
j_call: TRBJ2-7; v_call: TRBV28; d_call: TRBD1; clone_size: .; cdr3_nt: TGTGCCAGCAGTTTTGACAGGGGAAAGATCTTC; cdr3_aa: CASSFDRGKIF
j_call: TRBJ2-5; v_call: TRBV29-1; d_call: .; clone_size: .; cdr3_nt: TGCAGCGTTGAGCCCCGGACCGCGACAGTTTTGGCCCAGTACTTC; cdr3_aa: CSVEPRTATVLAQYF
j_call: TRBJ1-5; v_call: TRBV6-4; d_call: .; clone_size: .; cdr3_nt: TGTGCCAGCAGTGACCTGGCCGGGACACAGCATTTT; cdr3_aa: CASSDLAGTQHF
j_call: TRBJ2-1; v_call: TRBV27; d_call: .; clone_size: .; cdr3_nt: TGTGCCAGCAGTTTTACTAGCTCTGAGCAGTTCTTC; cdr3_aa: CASSFTSSEQFF
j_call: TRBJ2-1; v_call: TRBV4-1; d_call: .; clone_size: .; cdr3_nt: TGCGCCAGCAGCCACCCAGGGGACAATGAGCAGTTCTTC; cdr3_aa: CASSHPGDNEQFF
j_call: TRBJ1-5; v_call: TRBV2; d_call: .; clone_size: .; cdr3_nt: TGTGCCAGCAGTTGGGACGGACCGAATCAGCCCCAGCATTTT; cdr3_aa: CASSWDGPNQPQHF
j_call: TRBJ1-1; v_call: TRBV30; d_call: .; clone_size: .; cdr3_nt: TGTGCCTGGAGTGAGAGTTTTGAAGCTTTCTTT; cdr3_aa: CAWSESFEAFF
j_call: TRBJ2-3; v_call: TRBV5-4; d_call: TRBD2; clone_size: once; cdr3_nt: TGTGCCAGCAGCACAGGGACTAGCGGGAGCACAGATACGCAGTATTTT; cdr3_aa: CASSTGTSGSTDTQYF
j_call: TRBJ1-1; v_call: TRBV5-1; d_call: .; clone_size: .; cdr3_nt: TGCGCCAGCAGCTCGGATGGGCGGACGAACACTGAAGCTTTCTTT; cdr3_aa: CASSSDGRTNTEAFF
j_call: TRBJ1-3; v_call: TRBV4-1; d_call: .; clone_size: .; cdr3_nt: TGCGCCAGCACCCCAGTACCCGGGACCGGATTTCTAGGAAACACCATATATTTT; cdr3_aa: CASTPVPGTGFLGNTIYF
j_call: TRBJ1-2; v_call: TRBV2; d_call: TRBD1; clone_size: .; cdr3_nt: TGTGCCAGCACCAGAGGGGCAGGGGGCTATGGCTACACCTTC; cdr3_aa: CASTRGAGGYGYTF
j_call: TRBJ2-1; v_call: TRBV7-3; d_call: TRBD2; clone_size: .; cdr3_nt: TGTGCCAGCAGTCTGGGGCCTAGCGGGCCCTACAATGAGCAGTTCTTC; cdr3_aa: CASSLGPSGPYNEQFF
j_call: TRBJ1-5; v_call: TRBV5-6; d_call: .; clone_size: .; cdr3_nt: TGTGCCAGCAGCGTATTGAGTCAGCCCCAGCATTTT; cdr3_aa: CASSVLSQPQHF
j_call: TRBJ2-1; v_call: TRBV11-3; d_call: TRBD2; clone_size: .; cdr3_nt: TGTGCCAGCAGCTCACTAGCGGGAGGGCCGGACAATGAGCAGTTCTTC; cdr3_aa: CASSSLAGGPDNEQFF
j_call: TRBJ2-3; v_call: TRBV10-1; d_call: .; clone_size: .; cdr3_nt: TGCGCCAGCAGTACCAACAGGGGAGGGGCAGATACGCAGTATTTT; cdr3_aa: CASSTNRGGADTQYF
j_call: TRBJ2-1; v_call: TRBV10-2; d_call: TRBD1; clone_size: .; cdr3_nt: TGCGCCAGCAGTACAGGGACAGTTGGCAATGAGCAGTTCTTC; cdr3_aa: CASSTGTVGNEQFF
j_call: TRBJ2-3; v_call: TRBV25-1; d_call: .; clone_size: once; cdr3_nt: TGTGCCAGCAGTGAACCTGGGAGCACAGATACGCAGTATTTT; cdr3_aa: CASSEPGSTDTQYF
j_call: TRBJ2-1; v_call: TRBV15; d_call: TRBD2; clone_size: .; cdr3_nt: TGTGCCACCAGCGGACGGACTAGCGGAAACAATGAGCAGTTCTTC; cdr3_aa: CATSGRTSGNNEQFF
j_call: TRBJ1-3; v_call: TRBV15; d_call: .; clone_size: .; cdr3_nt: TGTGCCACCAGCAGAGATCCCCCGGGTTTCTCTGGAAACACCATATATTTT; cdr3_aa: CATSRDPPGFSGNTIYF
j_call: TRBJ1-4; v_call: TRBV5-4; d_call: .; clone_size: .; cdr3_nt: TGTGCCAGCAGCTTACCGGGGACTAATGAAAAACTGTTTTTT; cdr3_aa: CASSLPGTNEKLFF
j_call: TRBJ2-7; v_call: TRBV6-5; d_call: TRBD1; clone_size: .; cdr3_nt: TGTGCCAGCAGTTACTCGAGACAGGGCTACGAGCAGTACTTC; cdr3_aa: CASSYSRQGYEQYF
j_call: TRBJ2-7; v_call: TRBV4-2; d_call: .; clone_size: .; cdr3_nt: TGTGCCAGCAGCCAGGACGGGACGGGTATAACCACCAATACCTACGAGCAGTACTTC; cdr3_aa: CASSQDGTGITTNTYEQYF
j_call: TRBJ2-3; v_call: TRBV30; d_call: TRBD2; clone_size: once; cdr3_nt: TGTGCCTGGAGTCGGGGACTAGCGGGAACAGATACGCAGTATTTT; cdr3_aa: CAWSRGLAGTDTQYF
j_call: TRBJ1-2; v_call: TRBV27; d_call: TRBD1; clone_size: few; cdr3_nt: TGTGCCAGCAGAGGGGGGGACAGACTCTATGGCTACACCTTC; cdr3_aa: CASRGGDRLYGYTF
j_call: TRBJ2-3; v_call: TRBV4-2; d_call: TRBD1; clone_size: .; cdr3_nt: TGTGCCAGCAGCCAACCCGGGACAGGGACGAGCACAGATACGCAGTATTTT; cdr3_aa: CASSQPGTGTSTDTQYF
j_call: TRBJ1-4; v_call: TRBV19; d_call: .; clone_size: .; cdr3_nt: TGTGCCACCGGAGGAAGGAATGTGATTAATGAAAAACTGTTTTTT; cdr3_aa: CATGGRNVINEKLFF
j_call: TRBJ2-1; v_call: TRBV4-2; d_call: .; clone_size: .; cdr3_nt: TGTGCCAGCAGCCAACTTCAGGGCCCCAACAATGAGCAGTTCTTC; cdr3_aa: CASSQLQGPNNEQFF
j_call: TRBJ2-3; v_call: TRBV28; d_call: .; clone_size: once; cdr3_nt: TGTGCCAGCAGAAGTACAGGGATCACAGATACGCAGTATTTT; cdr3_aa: CASRSTGITDTQYF
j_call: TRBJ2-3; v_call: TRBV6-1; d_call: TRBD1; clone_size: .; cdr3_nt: TGTGCCAGCAGTGAAGCTAGGGGACAGGGATCAGATACGCAGTATTTT; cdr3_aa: CASSEARGQGSDTQYF
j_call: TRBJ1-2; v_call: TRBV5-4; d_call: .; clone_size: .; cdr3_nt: TGTGCCAGCAGCCGTGGGGAGGAATTCTATGGCTACACCTTC; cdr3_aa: CASSRGEEFYGYTF
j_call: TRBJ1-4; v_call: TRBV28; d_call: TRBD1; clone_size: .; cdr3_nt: TGTGCCAGCAGAGATGGACAGGCGGGTGAAAAACTGTTTTTT; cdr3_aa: CASRDGQAGEKLFF
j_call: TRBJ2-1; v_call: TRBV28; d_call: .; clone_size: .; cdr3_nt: TGTGCCAGCAGTGAAGGGGGGGTCTACTACAATGAGCAGTTCTTC; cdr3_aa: CASSEGGVYYNEQFF
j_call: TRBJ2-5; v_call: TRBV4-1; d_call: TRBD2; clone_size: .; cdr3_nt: TGCGCCAGCAGCCGCCCGGGGGGGGGACAAGAGACCCAGTACTTC; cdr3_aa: CASSRPGGGQETQYF
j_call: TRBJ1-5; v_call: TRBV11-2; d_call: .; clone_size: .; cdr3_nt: TGTGCCAGCAGCTTAACTCAATATCAGCCCCAGCATTTT; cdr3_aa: CASSLTQYQPQHF
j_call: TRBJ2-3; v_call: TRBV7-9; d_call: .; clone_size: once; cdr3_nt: TGTGCCAGCAGCTTAGCACTTTTTGATACGCAGTATTTT; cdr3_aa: CASSLALFDTQYF
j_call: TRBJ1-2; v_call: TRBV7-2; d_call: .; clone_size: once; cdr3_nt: TGTGCCAGCAGCTTAAGGGGAAACTATGGCTACACCTTC; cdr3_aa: CASSLRGNYGYTF
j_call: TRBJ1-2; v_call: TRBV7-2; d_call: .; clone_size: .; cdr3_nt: TGTGCCAGCAACCGACCGGGTATTGGCTACACCTTC; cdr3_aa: CASNRPGIGYTF
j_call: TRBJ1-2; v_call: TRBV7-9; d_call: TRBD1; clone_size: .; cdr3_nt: TGTGCCAGCAGCGAGGGACAGGGGCTCTATGGCTACACCTTC; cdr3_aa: CASSEGQGLYGYTF